These T cell receptor beta chains were read from a single sample in a study of T cells in localized non-small cell lung cancer. Generated by immunoSEQ multiplex PCR, the TCRdb table keeps only in-frame clones and is missing some. The sample includes 45,000 to 55,000 clones, roughly 77% of them seen just once. Sequences were derived from peripheral blood, sampled before any cancer treatment. These receptors were taken from a man aged 40-75 years with stage I squamous cell lung carcinoma. CDR3s leave out the opening cysteine and the closing phenylalanine or tryptophan. Fields, in order: V gene, J gene, CDR3 protein.

TRBV7-2,TRBJ1-2,ASSPGVEGSPY
TRBV28,TRBJ1-4,ASTRLAGSEKLF
TRBV5-6,TRBJ1-1,ASVSGRGRLAF
TRBV19,TRBJ2-2,ASRNPSWRASNTGELF
TRBV7-2,TRBJ1-6,ASSRNSPLH
TRBV27,TRBJ2-1,ASSPYSGGANEQF
TRBV28,TRBJ2-7,ASSPGGGSSPYEQY
TRBV27,TRBJ1-2,ASSLGGVGGYT
TRBV4-1,TRBJ1-1,ASSHVGGGTEAF
TRBV30,TRBJ1-5,AWSADRTGYSNQPQH
TRBV5-1,TRBJ2-1,ASRSQAPNFPNEQF